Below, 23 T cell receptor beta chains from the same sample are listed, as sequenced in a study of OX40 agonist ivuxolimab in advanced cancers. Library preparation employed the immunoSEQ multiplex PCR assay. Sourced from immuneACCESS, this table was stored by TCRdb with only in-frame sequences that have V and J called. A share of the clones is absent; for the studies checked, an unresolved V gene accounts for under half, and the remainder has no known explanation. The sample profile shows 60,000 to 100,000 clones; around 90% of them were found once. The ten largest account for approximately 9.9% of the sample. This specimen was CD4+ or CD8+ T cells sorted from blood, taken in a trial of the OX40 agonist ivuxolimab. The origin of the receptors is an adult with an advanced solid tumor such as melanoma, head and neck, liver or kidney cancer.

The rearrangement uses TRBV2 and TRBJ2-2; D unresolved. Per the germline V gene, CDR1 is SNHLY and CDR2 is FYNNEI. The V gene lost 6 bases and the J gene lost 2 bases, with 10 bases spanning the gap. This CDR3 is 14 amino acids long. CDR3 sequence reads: CASSPTENTGELFF. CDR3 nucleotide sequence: TGTGCCAGCAGCCCGACTGAAAACACCGGGGAGCTGTTTTTT.

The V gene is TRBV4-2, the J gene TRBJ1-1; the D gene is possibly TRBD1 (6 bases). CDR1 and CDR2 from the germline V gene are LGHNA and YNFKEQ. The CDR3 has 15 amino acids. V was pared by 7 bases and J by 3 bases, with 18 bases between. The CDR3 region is CASIEKGVGYTEAFF. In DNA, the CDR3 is TGTGCCAGCATCGAAAAGGGGGTGGGGTACACTGAAGCTTTCTTT.

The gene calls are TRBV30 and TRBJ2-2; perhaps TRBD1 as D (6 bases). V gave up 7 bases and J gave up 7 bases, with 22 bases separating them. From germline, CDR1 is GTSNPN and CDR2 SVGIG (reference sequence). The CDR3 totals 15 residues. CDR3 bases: TGTGCCTTCCCCTTGGGCAGGGGTAGTCACGGGGAGCTGTTTTTT. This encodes CAFPLGRGSHGELFF.

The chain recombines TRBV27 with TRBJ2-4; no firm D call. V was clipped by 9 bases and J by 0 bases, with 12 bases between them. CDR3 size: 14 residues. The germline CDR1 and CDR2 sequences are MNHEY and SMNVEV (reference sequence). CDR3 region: CASLDKGAKNIQYF. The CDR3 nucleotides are TGTGCCAGTCTAGACAAGGGAGCCAAAAACATTCAGTACTTC.

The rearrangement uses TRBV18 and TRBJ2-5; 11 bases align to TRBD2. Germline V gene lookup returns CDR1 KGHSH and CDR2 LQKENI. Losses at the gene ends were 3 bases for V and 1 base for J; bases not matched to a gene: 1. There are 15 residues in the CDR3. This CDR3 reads CASSPTSGAQETQYF. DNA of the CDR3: TGTGCCAGCTCACCGACTAGCGGGGCCCAAGAGACCCAGTACTTC.

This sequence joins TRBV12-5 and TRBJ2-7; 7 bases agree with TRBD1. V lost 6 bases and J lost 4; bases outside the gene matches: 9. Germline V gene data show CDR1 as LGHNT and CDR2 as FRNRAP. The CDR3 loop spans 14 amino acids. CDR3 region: CASGTTGFEYEQYF. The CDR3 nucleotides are TGTGCTAGTGGAACGACAGGGTTTGAGTACGAGCAGTACTTC.

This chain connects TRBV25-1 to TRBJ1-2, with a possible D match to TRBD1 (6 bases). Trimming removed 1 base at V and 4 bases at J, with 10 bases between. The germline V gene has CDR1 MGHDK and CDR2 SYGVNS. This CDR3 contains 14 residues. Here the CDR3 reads CASSEFQGPYGYTF. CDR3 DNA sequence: TGTGCCAGCAGTGAATTCCAGGGGCCCTATGGCTACACCTTC.

The CDR3 protein is CASSQELGLANYGYTF. In DNA, the CDR3 is TGTGCCAGCAGCCAAGAGTTAGGGCTAGCGAACTATGGCTACACCTTC. The chain is built from TRBV4-2 and TRBJ1-2; D is undetermined. CDR1 LGHNA and CDR2 YNFKEQ come from the germline V gene. This CDR3 contains 16 residues. V lost 0 bases and J 2 bases, leaving 13 bases between the germline ends.

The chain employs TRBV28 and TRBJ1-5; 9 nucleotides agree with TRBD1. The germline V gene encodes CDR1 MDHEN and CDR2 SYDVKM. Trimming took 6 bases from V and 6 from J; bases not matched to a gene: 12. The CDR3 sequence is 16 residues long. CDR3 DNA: TGTGCCAGCAGAGGGACAGGGAGGAGATATGGTCAGCCCCAGCATTTT. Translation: CASRGTGRRYGQPQHF.

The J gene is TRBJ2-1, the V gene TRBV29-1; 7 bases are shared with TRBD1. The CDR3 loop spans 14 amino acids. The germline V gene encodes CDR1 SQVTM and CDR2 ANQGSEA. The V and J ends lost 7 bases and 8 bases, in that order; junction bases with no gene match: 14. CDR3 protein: CSGANVHRGYEQFF. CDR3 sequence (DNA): TGCAGCGGCGCGAACGTGCACAGGGGTTATGAGCAGTTCTTC.

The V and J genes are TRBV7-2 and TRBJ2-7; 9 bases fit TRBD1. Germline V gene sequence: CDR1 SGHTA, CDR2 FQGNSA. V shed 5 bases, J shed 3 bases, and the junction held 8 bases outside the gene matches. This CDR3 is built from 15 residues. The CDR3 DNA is TGTGCCAGCAGCCTAACCCCGGGACAGGGCTACGAGCAGTACTTC. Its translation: CASSLTPGQGYEQYF.

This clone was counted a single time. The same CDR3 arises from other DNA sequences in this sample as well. As DNA, the CDR3 is TGTGCCAGCAGTTCGTACACCGGGGAGCTGTTTTTT. This sequence encodes CASSSYTGELFF. V gene TRBV27 combines with J gene TRBJ2-2; D gene unclear. Deletions cut 4 bases from V and 3 bases from J, with 3 bases between. This CDR3 has 12 residues. Germline CDR1 is MNHEY and CDR2 is SMNVEV (reference sequence).

The CDR3 is CAISSGPPYGYTF. CDR3 coding DNA: TGTGCCATCAGTTCAGGGCCCCCCTATGGCTACACCTTC. The V call is TRBV10-3, the J call TRBJ1-2; D is possibly TRBD1 (5 bases). This CDR3 contains 13 residues. Trimming removed 5 bases at V and 4 bases at J, with 11 bases between. The germline gives CDR1 ENHRY, CDR2 SYGVKD.

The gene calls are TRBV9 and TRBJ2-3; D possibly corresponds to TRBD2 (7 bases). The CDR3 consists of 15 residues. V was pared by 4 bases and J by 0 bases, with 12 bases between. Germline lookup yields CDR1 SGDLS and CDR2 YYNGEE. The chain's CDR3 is CASSPGGGSTDTQYF. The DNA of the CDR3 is TGTGCCAGCAGCCCTGGGGGGGGCAGCACAGATACGCAGTATTTT. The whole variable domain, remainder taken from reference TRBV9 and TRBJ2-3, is DSGVTQTPKHLITATGQRVTLRCSPRSGDLSVYWYQQSLDQGLQFLIQYYNGEERAKGNILERFSAQQFPDLHSELNLSSLELGDSALYFCASSPGGGSTDTQYFGPGTRLTVL.

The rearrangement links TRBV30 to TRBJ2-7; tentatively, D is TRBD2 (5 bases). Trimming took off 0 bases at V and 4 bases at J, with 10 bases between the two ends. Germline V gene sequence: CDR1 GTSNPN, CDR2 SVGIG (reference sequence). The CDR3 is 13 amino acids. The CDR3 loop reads CAWSVSGDYEQYF. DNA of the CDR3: TGTGCCTGGAGTGTATCCGGGGATTACGAGCAGTACTTC.

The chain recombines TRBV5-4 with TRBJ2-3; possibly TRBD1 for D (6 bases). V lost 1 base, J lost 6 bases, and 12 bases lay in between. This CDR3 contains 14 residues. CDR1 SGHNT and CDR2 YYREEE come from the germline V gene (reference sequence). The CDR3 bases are TGTGCCAGCAGCTTGCGGGCGAGGGGGGATACGCAGTATTTT. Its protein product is CASSLRARGDTQYF.

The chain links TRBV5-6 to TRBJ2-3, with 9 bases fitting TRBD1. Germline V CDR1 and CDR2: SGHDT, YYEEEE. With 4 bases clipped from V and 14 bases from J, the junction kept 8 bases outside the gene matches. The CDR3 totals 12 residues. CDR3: CASSPGDRVTYF. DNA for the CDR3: TGTGCCAGCAGCCCGGGGGACAGGGTAACGTATTTT.

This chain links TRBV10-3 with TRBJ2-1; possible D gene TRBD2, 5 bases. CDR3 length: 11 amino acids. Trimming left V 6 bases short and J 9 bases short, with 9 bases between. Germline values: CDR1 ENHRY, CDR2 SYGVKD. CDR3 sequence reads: CAIRGEGEQFF. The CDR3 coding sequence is TGTGCCATCAGAGGAGAGGGTGAGCAGTTCTTC.

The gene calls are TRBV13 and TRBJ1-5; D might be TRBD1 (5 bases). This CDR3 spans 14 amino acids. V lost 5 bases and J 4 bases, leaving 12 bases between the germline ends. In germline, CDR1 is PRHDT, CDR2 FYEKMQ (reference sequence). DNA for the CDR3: TGTGCCAGCAGCCTTGGCAGGGTAAATCAGCCCCAGCATTTT. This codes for CASSLGRVNQPQHF. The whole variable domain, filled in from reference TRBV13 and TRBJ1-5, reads AAGVIQSPRHLIKEKRETATLKCYPIPRHDTVYWYQQGPGQDPQFLISFYEKMQSDKGSIPDRFSAQQFSDYHSELNMSSLELGDSALYFCASSLGRVNQPQHFGDGTRLSIL.

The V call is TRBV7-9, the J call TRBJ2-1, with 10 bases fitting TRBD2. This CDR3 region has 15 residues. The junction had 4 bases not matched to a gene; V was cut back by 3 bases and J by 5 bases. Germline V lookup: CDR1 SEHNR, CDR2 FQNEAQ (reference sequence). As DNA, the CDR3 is TGTGCCAGCAGCTTTCCGCTAGCGGGGGACAATGAGCAGTTCTTC. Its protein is CASSFPLAGDNEQFF.

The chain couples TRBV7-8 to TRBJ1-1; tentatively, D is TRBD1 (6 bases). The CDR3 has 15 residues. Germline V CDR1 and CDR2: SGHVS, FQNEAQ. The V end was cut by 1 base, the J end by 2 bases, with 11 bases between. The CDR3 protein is CASSLVRTDNTEAFF. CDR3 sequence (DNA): TGTGCCAGCAGCTTAGTCCGGACAGATAACACTGAAGCTTTCTTT.

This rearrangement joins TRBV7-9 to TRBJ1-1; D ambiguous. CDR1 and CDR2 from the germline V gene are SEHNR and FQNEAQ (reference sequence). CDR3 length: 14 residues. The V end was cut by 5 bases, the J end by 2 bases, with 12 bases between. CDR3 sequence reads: CASSPTFENTEAFF. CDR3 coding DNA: TGTGCCAGCAGCCCTACCTTCGAAAACACTGAAGCTTTCTTT.

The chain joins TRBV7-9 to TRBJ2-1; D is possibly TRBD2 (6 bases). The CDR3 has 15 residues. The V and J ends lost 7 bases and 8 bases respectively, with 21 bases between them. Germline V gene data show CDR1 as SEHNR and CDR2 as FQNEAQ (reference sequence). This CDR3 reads CASTRRGMGFDEQFF. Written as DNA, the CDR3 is TGTGCCAGCACCCGCCGGGGGATGGGGTTCGATGAGCAGTTCTTC.